The 16 T cell receptor beta chains reported below all come from one sample, sequenced in a study of blood T cell repertoires in COVID-19. Clones were read by immunoSEQ multiplex PCR, and TCRdb kept only the in-frame ones, dropping some. The data hold 97,000 or so clones, with 75% to 95% observed a single time. Sequenced: peripheral blood. Receptors were obtained from a man aged 55 to 70 with acute or convalescent COVID-19.

V is TRBV7-8 and J is TRBJ2-7; 8 bases match TRBD1. The germline V gene encodes CDR1 SGHVS and CDR2 FQNEAQ. This CDR3 has 18 residues. J lost 4 bases, V lost 5 bases, and 19 bases had no gene match. Here the CDR3 reads CASSPMAGTGLKGYEQYF. DNA for the CDR3: TGTGCCAGCAGCCCCATGGCCGGGACAGGCCTCAAGGGATACGAGCAGTACTTC.

The rearrangement joins TRBV6-6 to TRBJ1-3; D ambiguous. Germline V CDR1 and CDR2: MNHNY, SVGAGI (reference sequence). Trimming took off 0 bases at V and 0 bases at J, with 9 bases between the two ends. This CDR3 region has 16 residues. CDR3 sequence reads: CASSYSRFNSGNTIYF. CDR3 nucleotides: TGTGCCAGCAGTTACTCGAGGTTTAACTCTGGAAACACCATATATTTT.

This rearrangement joins TRBV5-1 to TRBJ1-1; 8 bases are shared with TRBD1. The V gene end was trimmed by 0 bases and the J gene end by 7 bases; junction bases not matched to a gene: 14. Germline assignment: CDR1 SGHRS and CDR2 YFSETQ. This CDR3 is 17 amino acids long. The CDR3 DNA reads TGCGCCAGCAGCTTGGGATGGACAGGGATTGGGAGGGATGAAGCTTTCTTT. This gives the protein CASSLGWTGIGRDEAFF.

V is TRBV6-5 and J is TRBJ1-2, with 8 bases lining up with TRBD1. This CDR3 spans 16 amino acids. Trimming removed 0 bases from V and 4 bases from J; junction bases left unmatched: 7. CDR1 and CDR2 (germline): MNHEY, SVGAGI. The CDR3 region is CASSYSSGGPPYGYTF. CDR3 coding DNA: TGTGCCAGCAGTTACTCGTCAGGGGGCCCTCCCTATGGCTACACCTTC.

The chain recombines TRBV29-1 with TRBJ1-2; 8 bases map to TRBD1. The ends lost 3 bases at V and 6 bases at J; junction bases unmatched: 21. This CDR3 is built from 18 residues. Germline V gene data show CDR1 as SQVTM and CDR2 as ANQGSEA. The CDR3 is CSVDVRQGARLGADGYTF. The DNA of the CDR3 is TGCAGCGTTGACGTTCGGCAGGGGGCGCGATTAGGAGCGGATGGCTACACCTTC.

The chain has TRBV19 and TRBJ2-3, with D maybe TRBD1 (6 bases). Deletions cut 9 bases from V and 3 bases from J, with 22 bases between. In germline, CDR1 is LNHDA, CDR2 SQIVND (reference sequence). The CDR3 contains 16 residues. The CDR3, as DNA: TGTGCCAGCCGGGCCCCGTGGGGGCGAGGAACAGATACGCAGTATTTT. It encodes CASRAPWGRGTDTQYF.

The chain employs TRBV6-5 and TRBJ1-2; D remains ambiguous. V lost 0 bases, J lost 5 bases, and 16 bases lay in between. This CDR3 contains 16 residues. Germline V CDR1 and CDR2: MNHEY, SVGAGI. The CDR3 DNA reads as TGTGCCAGCAGTTACTCTTCCGTCAGGTCTGGTTATGGCTACACCTTC. Protein sequence: CASSYSSVRSGYGYTF.

Only one count was recorded for this clone. The V call is TRBV28, the J call TRBJ1-1; 7 bases are a match to TRBD1. The V and J ends lost 7 bases and 1 base, in that order; junction bases with no gene match: 9. Germline V gene sequence: CDR1 MDHEN, CDR2 SYDVKM. There are 15 residues in the CDR3. CDR3 in amino acids: CASTTHGTANTEAFF. The CDR3, as DNA: TGTGCCAGCACTACCCACGGGACAGCGAACACTGAAGCTTTCTTT.

V and J are TRBV5-1 and TRBJ1-1; the D is unclear. The germline V gene encodes CDR1 SGHRS and CDR2 YFSETQ. The germline V and J ends were trimmed by 4 bases and 0 bases, with 16 bases remaining between them. This CDR3 is built from 16 residues. CDR3 sequence reads: CASSPGSTVLNTEAFF. As DNA, the CDR3 is TGCGCCAGCAGCCCGGGGAGCACCGTCCTGAACACTGAAGCTTTCTTT.

J is TRBJ1-1 and V is TRBV28, with TRBD1 matching 9 bases. The V segment lost 6 bases and the J segment 0 bases; nucleotides outside the gene matches: 5. There are 15 residues in the CDR3. Germline V lookup: CDR1 MDHEN, CDR2 SYDVKM. The CDR3 here is CASRRRTGVNTEAFF. CDR3 sequence (DNA): TGTGCCAGCAGACGTCGGACAGGGGTGAACACTGAAGCTTTCTTT.

The J gene is TRBJ1-6, the V gene TRBV10-1; D uncertain. Germline loops: CDR1 WNHNN, CDR2 SYGVQD (reference sequence). The CDR3 sequence is 13 residues long. V dropped 3 bases and J dropped 8 bases, with 8 bases sitting between them. The CDR3 here is CASSDRQDSPLHF. CDR3 DNA sequence: TGCGCCAGCAGTGACAGGCAAGATTCACCCCTCCACTTT.

For this clone: The sample has other DNA sequences that encode this CDR3 too. This chain links TRBV3-1 (or the pseudogene TRBV3-2) with TRBJ1-1; D remains ambiguous. Trimming shortened V by 1 base and J by 4 bases, and 4 bases separated the two germline ends. This CDR3 spans 12 amino acids. Germline V gene data show CDR1 as LGHDT and CDR2 as YNNKEL (reference sequence). CDR3 coding DNA: TGTGCCAGCAGCCAAGCAGGCACTGAAGCTTTCTTT. It codes for CASSQAGTEAFF.

The chain recombines TRBV3-1 (or the pseudogene TRBV3-2) with TRBJ1-1, with D unresolved. V was trimmed by 4 bases and J by 0 bases, leaving 6 bases between them. Germline V gene data show CDR1 as LGHDT and CDR2 as YNNKEL (reference sequence). There are 13 residues in the CDR3. CDR3 DNA sequence: TGTGCCAGCAGCCCTACAGTGAACACTGAAGCTTTCTTT. Translated: CASSPTVNTEAFF.

The CDR3 protein is CASSPPTENTEAFF. The CDR3, as DNA: TGTGCCAGCAGCCCTCCGACAGAGAACACTGAAGCTTTCTTT. The chain couples TRBV3-1 (or the pseudogene TRBV3-2) to TRBJ1-1; D perhaps matches TRBD1 (5 bases). CDR1 LGHDT and CDR2 YNNKEL come from the germline V gene (reference sequence). Trimming removed 4 bases at V and 1 base at J, with 10 bases between. This CDR3 is built from 14 residues.

The gene calls are TRBV14 and TRBJ2-4; tentatively, D is TRBD2 (7 bases). The CDR3 runs to 17 residues. Germline V CDR1 and CDR2: SGHDN, FVKESK. V was trimmed by 4 bases and J by 0 bases, leaving 16 bases between them. CDR3 DNA sequence: TGTGCCAGCAGCCCCGCGGGGGCGGTATTAGCCAAAAACATTCAGTACTTC. Translated: CASSPAGAVLAKNIQYF.

J is TRBJ1-4 and V is TRBV10-1, with TRBD1 identical over 8 bases. J was trimmed by 7 bases and V by 3 bases; bases with no gene match: 13. CDR1 is WNHNN, CDR2 SYGVQD, per germline (reference sequence). This CDR3 is 17 amino acids long. The CDR3 nucleotides read TGCGCCAGCAGTGACCGGGACAGGAGGACGCGAAGTGAAAAACTGTTTTTT. Translation gives CASSDRDRRTRSEKLFF.